This entry lists 12 T cell receptor beta chains sequenced from one sample in a study of human T cells and chemical hapten exposure. Time point specified: pre-sensitization, week 0. As for treatment: therapeutic diphenylcyclopropenone sensitization with weekly scalp DPC. Each CDR3 protein is one row after TCRdb ran MiXCR on the RACE reads. The table lists a few hundred thousand distinct CDR3 sequences, about 5.4% of them singletons. The sample consisted of whole blood, taken in connection with sensitization to the hapten diphenylcyclopropenone (DPC). The receptors were sampled from a young woman with alopecia areata. Some clones in this sample may be carry-over from other donors' samples.

This clonotype was observed many times. The chain employs TRBV12-3 or TRBV12-4 and TRBJ2-5, with 9 nucleotides matching TRBD1. The trim removed 5 bases at V and 3 bases at J, leaving 13 bases unmatched. This CDR3 comprises 17 residues. The CDR3 DNA reads as TGTGCCAGCAGTCAGTCGCTAAGACAGGGGGTTGAAGAGACCCAGTACTTC. It translates to CASSQSLRQGVEETQYF.

This clonotype has only a few counts. This chain links TRBV27 with TRBJ1-4, with unresolved D. Germline values: CDR1 MNHEY, CDR2 SMNVEV (reference sequence). V lost 4 bases, J lost 5 bases, and 11 bases lay in between. The CDR3 has 14 amino acids. The CDR3 spells CASSSMTVNEKLFF. In DNA form, the CDR3 reads TGTGCCAGCAGTTCCATGACGGTGAATGAAAAACTGTTTTTT. The complete variable domain, with remaining parts taken from reference TRBV27 and TRBJ1-4, reads EAQVTQNPRYLITVTGKKLTVTCSQNMNHEYMSWYRQDPGLGLRQIYYSMNVEVTDKGDVPEGYKVSRKEKRNFPLILESPSPNQTSLYFCASSSMTVNEKLFFGSGTQLSVL.

This clonotype has just a few counts. This chain uses TRBV28 with TRBJ2-5; either TRBD1 or TRBD2 may fit D (5 bases each). V shed 8 bases and J shed 0 bases, with 10 bases lying between them. The CDR3 length is 13 residues. Per the germline V gene, CDR1 is MDHEN and CDR2 is SYDVKM. For the CDR3, the DNA is TGTGCCAGCCAGGTGGGGGACCAAGAGACCCAGTACTTC. Translating gives CASQVGDQETQYF. Full variable domain (outside the CDR3, taken from reference TRBV28 and TRBJ2-5): DVKVTQSSRYLVKRTGEKVFLECVQDMDHENMFWYRQDPGLGLRLIYFSYDVKMKEKGDIPEGYSVSREKKERFSLILESASTNQTSMYLCASQVGDQETQYFGPGTRLLVL.

This clonotype appeared many times. V and J are TRBV18 and TRBJ2-5; D might be TRBD1 (6 bases). V gave up 6 bases and J gave up 5 bases, with 19 bases separating them. Germline loops: CDR1 KGHSH, CDR2 LQKENI. This CDR3 has 15 residues. CDR3 residues: CASSSYSTGSETQYF. Written as DNA, the CDR3 is TGTGCCAGCTCTTCTTACTCTACAGGGAGCGAGACCCAGTACTTC.

This clonotype was observed many times. This chain links TRBV12-3 or TRBV12-4 with TRBJ2-7, with D perhaps matching TRBD1 (6 bases). The CDR3 runs 14 residues. Deletions cut 5 bases from V and 5 bases from J, with 16 bases between. In nucleotides, the CDR3 is TGTGCCAGCAGTCGGGACACTCTGACCCACGAGCAGTACTTC. Protein sequence: CASSRDTLTHEQYF.

Details on this clonotype: This may stem from a read error, because a much larger clone lies one nucleotide away. This sequence joins TRBV3-1 and TRBJ1-6; no clear D. This CDR3 has 14 amino acids. The germline V gene has CDR1 LGHDT and CDR2 YNNKEL (reference sequence). Trimming removed 4 bases from V and 8 bases from J, with 12 bases in between. The DNA for the CDR3 is TGTGCCAGCAGCCCTCCGTCCGATTATTCACCCCTCCACTTT. Translation: CASSPPSDYSPLHF.

This clonotype was recorded at least ten times. The chain combines TRBV2 with TRBJ1-1; D might be TRBD1 (6 bases). This CDR3 contains 13 residues. V lost 6 bases, J lost 7 bases, and 15 bases lay in between. In germline, CDR1 is SNHLY, CDR2 FYNNEI. CDR3 nucleotides: TGTGCCAGCAGCTTAGATGGGACACATGAAGCTTTCTTT. Translation: CASSLDGTHEAFF.

This clonotype appeared many times. The genes are TRBV7-8 and TRBJ2-2; D is unresolved. This CDR3 comprises 16 residues. Germline V gene data show CDR1 as SGHVS and CDR2 as FQNEAQ. Trimming cost V 3 bases and J 2 bases, with 13 bases left between them. CDR3 bases: TGTGCCAGCAGCTTTATGCGGATTACCAACACCGGGGAGCTGTTTTTT. Its translation is CASSFMRITNTGELFF.

In its sample, this clonotype was seen a few times. CDR3 in DNA: TGTGCCATCAGTCCAAACAGGGTTATGAACACTGAAGCTTTCTTT. Its protein is CAISPNRVMNTEAFF. V usage is TRBV10-3 and J usage is TRBJ1-1, with D maybe TRBD1 (6 bases). CDR1 is ENHRY, CDR2 SYGVKD, per germline. This CDR3 contains 15 residues. V shed 5 bases and J shed 0 bases, with 13 bases lying between them.

Ten or more counts support this clonotype. This sequence joins TRBV12-3 or TRBV12-4 and TRBJ1-5; TRBD1 matches at 7 bases. With 6 bases clipped from V and 0 bases from J, the junction kept 8 bases outside the gene matches. The CDR3 has 16 residues. The CDR3 here is CASSPPDRVSNQPQHF. The CDR3 DNA follows: TGTGCCAGCAGCCCACCCGACAGGGTTAGCAATCAGCCCCAGCATTTT.

This chain joins TRBV4-2 and TRBJ2-3; 9 nucleotides match TRBD1. CDR3 length: 12 residues. Germline lookup yields CDR1 LGHNA and CDR2 YNFKEQ. The ends lost 4 bases at V and 14 bases at J; junction bases unmatched: 7. In DNA form, the CDR3 reads TGTGCCAGCAGCCTGGGACAGGGTCCTTTGTATTTT. Translation: CASSLGQGPLYF.

This clonotype showed up many times. The V and J genes are TRBV6-1 and TRBJ2-2; TRBD2 matches at 15 bases. This CDR3 contains 21 residues. V lost 6 bases, J lost 4 bases, and 18 bases stayed unmatched. CDR1 MNHNS and CDR2 SASEGT come from the germline V gene. CDR3 sequence: CASRQTPGLAGGLRGTGELFF. The CDR3 region has the DNA TGTGCCAGCAGACAAACCCCGGGACTAGCGGGGGGTCTCAGGGGCACCGGGGAGCTGTTTTTT.